This TCR beta chain appears in the sequencing data of a study of response to subunit inactivated influenza vaccine. The CDR3 covers 14 residues. The V end lost 5 bases, the J end lost 4 bases, and 12 bases lay between the germline ends. Germline V gene data show CDR1 as SGHVS and CDR2 as FQNEAQ. One entry per CDR3 protein results from TCRdb running MiXCR on the RT-PCR reads. The sample comprises roughly 500,000 distinct CDR3 sequences, roughly 25% of which are singletons, and 2.5% to 3.5% rests with the top ten. These data were also filed under a second study, of T cells expressing NK-cell markers. That paper states: Production of TCR beta cDNA relied on 5'RACE template switching with UMIs. Repertoires of TCR beta were obtained from T cells sorted as CD3+CD56+NKG2C+, CD3+CD56+NKG2C- and CD3+CD56-NKG2C+. HCMV seropositivity marked seven of the eight sequenced donors; one was seronegative. In a handful of donors, dominant clonotypes made up about 25-65% of CD3+CD56-NKG2C+ cells. It remained uncertain whether the expanded NKG2C+ T cell clones were specific for HCMV antigens.

This chain links TRBV7-8 with TRBJ1-5; D not certain. Here the sequenced sample was CD4+ T cells sorted from PBMCs, taken about 11 days after vaccination. The sequence was collected from a man aged 50 to 60 who received an inactivated influenza vaccine. This CDR3 is CASSEAGRNQPQHF. Here the CDR3 DNA reads TGTGCCAGCAGCGAAGCCGGGAGAAATCAGCCCCAGCATTTT.